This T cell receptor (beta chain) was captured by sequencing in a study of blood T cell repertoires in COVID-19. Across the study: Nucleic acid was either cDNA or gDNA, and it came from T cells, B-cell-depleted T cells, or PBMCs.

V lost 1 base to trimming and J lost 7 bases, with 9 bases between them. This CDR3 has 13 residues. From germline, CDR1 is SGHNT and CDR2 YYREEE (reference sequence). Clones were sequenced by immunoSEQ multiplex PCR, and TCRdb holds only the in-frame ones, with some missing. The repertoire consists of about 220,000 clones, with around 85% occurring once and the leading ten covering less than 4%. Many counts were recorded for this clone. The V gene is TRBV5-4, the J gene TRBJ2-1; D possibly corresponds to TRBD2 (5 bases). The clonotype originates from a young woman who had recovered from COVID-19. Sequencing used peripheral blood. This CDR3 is CASSLTGSNEQFF. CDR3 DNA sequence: TGTGCCAGCAGCTTGACGGGGTCGAATGAGCAGTTCTTC.